This T cell receptor beta chain appears in the sequencing data of a study of OX40 agonist ivuxolimab in advanced cancers. Sequenced by immunoSEQ multiplex PCR; TCRdb stores in-frame clones only, minus some. The sample consists of about 62,000 clones, roughly 85% of them appearing once. Trimming removed 7 bases from V and 4 bases from J, with 11 bases in between. Looked up from germline, CDR1 is MDHEN and CDR2 is SYDVKM. This CDR3 region has 13 residues. Source: CD4+ or CD8+ T cells sorted from blood, taken in a trial of the OX40 agonist ivuxolimab. This receptor was taken from an adult with an advanced solid tumor such as melanoma, head and neck, liver or kidney cancer. This chain links TRBV28 with TRBJ1-5, with D hard to call. The CDR3 bases are TGTGCCAGCAAATGGGCAGTTAATCAGCCCCAGCATTTT. Translated: CASKWAVNQPQHF.